This T cell receptor (beta chain) derives from a study of cytomegalovirus exposure and HLA in healthy donors. Study-wide results and caveats: Immune exposure information available was restricted to CMV serostatus.

About this clone itself: Its specificity is not known.

60 Vbeta and 13 Jbeta primers were used in PCR. Sequenced by immunoSEQ multiplex PCR; TCRdb stores in-frame clones only, minus some. This table has approximately 130,000 clones, over 70% appearing once. The clonotype comes from a man under 40 in good health and CMV-seronegative. Sequencing was done on a sample of PBMCs.

CDR3 in amino acids: CASSQGTTYNEQFF. CDR3 bases: TGCGCCAGCAGCCAAGGGACTACCTACAATGAGCAGTTCTTC. The gene calls are TRBV4-3 and TRBJ2-1; D might be TRBD2 (6 bases). The CDR3 is 14 amino acids. V shed 1 base and J shed 2 bases, with 6 bases lying between them. Germline V gene lookup returns CDR1 LGHNA and CDR2 YSLEER.